These 17 T cell receptor beta chains came from one sample sequenced in a study of T cells expressing NK-cell markers. Reprocessing the 5' RACE reads, TCRdb reports a single entry for every CDR3 protein and omits DNA. The sample totals about 260,000 distinct CDR3 sequences; its top ten clones hold 4% to 4.5%. Sequencing used blood T cells: a sorted CD56 or NKG2C T cell subset, CD4+ or CD8+ T cells, or bulk PBMC T cells (not recorded which). The source of these receptors is a woman between 18 and 69 years old in good health.

This chain joins TRBV7-8 and TRBJ1-5. The CDR3 is 14 amino acids. The germline CDR1 and CDR2 sequences are SGHVS and FQNEAQ. The CDR3 region is CASSLREGRQPQHF.

V usage is TRBV20-1 and J usage is TRBJ1-2; TCRdb's assignment of TRBD1 cannot be checked, as there is no DNA. The CDR3 is 11 amino acids. From germline, CDR1 is DFQATT and CDR2 SNEGSKA (reference sequence). The CDR3 region is CSASLQGGYTF.

This chain connects TRBV7-2 to TRBJ2-1. The CDR3 sequence is 15 residues long. Per the germline V gene, CDR1 is SGHTA and CDR2 is FQGNSA. The CDR3 reads CASSLVATTYNEQFF.

CDR3: CASSYSWGRDIDQPQHF. The J gene is TRBJ1-5, the V gene TRBV6-5; with no DNA, the TCRdb D assignment of TRBD1 cannot be verified. This CDR3 is 17 amino acids long. CDR1 and CDR2 from the germline V gene are MNHEY and SVGAGI.

This chain links TRBV5-5 with TRBJ1-2. Germline loops: CDR1 SGHKS, CDR2 YYEKEE (reference sequence). This CDR3 has 11 amino acids. The CDR3 here is CASSISIGYTF. Combining the CDR3 with reference TRBV5-5 and TRBJ1-2 gives the whole variable domain DAGVTQSPTHLIKTRGQQVTLRCSPISGHKSVSWYQQVLGQGPQFIFQYYEKEERGRGNFPDRFSARQFPNYSSELNVNALLLGDSALYLCASSISIGYTFGSGTRLTVV.

The V gene is TRBV7-9, the J gene TRBJ1-2. The length of the CDR3 is 12 residues. CDR1 and CDR2 (germline): SEHNR, FQNEAQ (reference sequence). CDR3 sequence: CASSLLAEGYTF.

The chain combines TRBV6-1 with TRBJ2-3; TCRdb outputs TRBD1, but without DNA this stays unchecked. The germline V gene has CDR1 MNHNS and CDR2 SASEGT. The CDR3 has 13 amino acids. The CDR3 reads CACNGGFTDTQYF.

This sequence joins TRBV28 and TRBJ2-3; checking the TCRdb D call of TRBD2 is not possible without DNA. CDR3 length: 15 residues. The germline CDR1 and CDR2 sequences are MDHEN and SYDVKM. The CDR3 loop reads CASSQSGGATDTQYF.

The chain links TRBV4-3 to TRBJ1-6; TCRdb outputs TRBD1, but without DNA this stays unchecked. The CDR3 has 15 residues. Germline V gene lookup returns CDR1 LGHNA and CDR2 YSLEER. This CDR3 reads CASSRKGTPDSPLHF.

V gene TRBV29-1 combines with J gene TRBJ2-4; TCRdb names TRBD1, which stays unverified in the absence of DNA. This CDR3 region has 13 residues. Germline V CDR1 and CDR2: SQVTM, ANQGSEA. CDR3 loop: CSASRQNKNIQYF.

V gene TRBV4-3 combines with J gene TRBJ2-1; TCRdb designates TRBD2, a call that cannot be tested without DNA. From germline, CDR1 is LGHNA and CDR2 YSLEER. CDR3 length: 16 amino acids. CDR3 residues: CASSQAGLAGHNEQFF.

The chain is built from TRBV19 and TRBJ2-7; the TRBD1 assignment by TCRdb is unverifiable without DNA. This CDR3 contains 15 residues. CDR1 LNHDA and CDR2 SQIVND come from the germline V gene (reference sequence). The CDR3 protein is CASRSGTGHSYEQYF.

The rearrangement joins TRBV5-6 to TRBJ2-1; no DNA is available, so the TRBD2 call from TCRdb remains unchecked. The CDR3 loop spans 19 amino acids. Germline assignment: CDR1 SGHDT and CDR2 YYEEEE. CDR3 sequence: CASSFRTSGRTQSYNEQFF. The complete variable domain, with remaining parts taken from reference TRBV5-6 and TRBJ2-1, reads DAGVTQSPTHLIKTRGQQVTLRCSPKSGHDTVSWYQQALGQGPQFIFQYYEEEERQRGNFPDRFSGHQFPNYSSELNVNALLLGDSALYLCASSFRTSGRTQSYNEQFFGPGTRLTVL.

The chain couples TRBV5-1 to TRBJ2-2. CDR1 and CDR2 from the germline V gene are SGHRS and YFSETQ. The CDR3 is made up of 15 amino acids. The CDR3 sequence: CASSPPTQYTGELFF.

J is TRBJ2-2 and V is TRBV11-2; TCRdb selects TRBD2, and the lack of DNA leaves this call unchecked. The CDR3 extends over 18 amino acids. Germline CDR1 reads SGHAT; CDR2 reads FQNNGV. The CDR3 sequence: CASSPRTSGSANTGELFF.

The chain links TRBV20-1 to TRBJ2-5; TCRdb proposes TRBD1, but this gene call is untestable without DNA. Germline V gives CDR1 DFQATT, CDR2 SNEGSKA (reference sequence). The CDR3 is 14 residues long. This CDR3 is CSAHRGGNQETQYF.

This rearrangement joins TRBV6-5 to TRBJ1-3; with no DNA, the TCRdb D assignment of TRBD1 cannot be verified. From germline, CDR1 is MNHEY and CDR2 SVGAGI. The CDR3 is made up of 15 amino acids. The CDR3: CASSSRTGRGNTIYF.